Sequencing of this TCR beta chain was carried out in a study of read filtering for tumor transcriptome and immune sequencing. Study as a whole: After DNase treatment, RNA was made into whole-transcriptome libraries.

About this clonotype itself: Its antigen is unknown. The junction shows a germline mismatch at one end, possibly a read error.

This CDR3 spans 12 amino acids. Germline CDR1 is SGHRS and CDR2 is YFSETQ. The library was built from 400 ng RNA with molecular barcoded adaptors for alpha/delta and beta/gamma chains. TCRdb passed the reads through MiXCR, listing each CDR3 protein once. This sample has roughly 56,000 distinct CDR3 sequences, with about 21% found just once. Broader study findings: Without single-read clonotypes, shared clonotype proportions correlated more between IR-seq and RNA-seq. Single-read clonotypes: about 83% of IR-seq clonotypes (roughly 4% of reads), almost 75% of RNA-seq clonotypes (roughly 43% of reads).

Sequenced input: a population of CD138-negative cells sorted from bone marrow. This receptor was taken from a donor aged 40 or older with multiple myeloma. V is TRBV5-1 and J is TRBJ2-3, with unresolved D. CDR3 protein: CASSLSTDTPYF. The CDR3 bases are TGCGCCAGCAGCTTAAGCACAGATACGCCGTATTTT. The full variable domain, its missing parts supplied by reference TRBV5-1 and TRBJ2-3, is KAGVTQTPRYLIKTRGQQVTLSCSPISGHRSVSWYQQTPGQGLQFLFEYFSETQRNKGNFPGRFSGRQFSNSRSEMNVSTLELGDSALYLCASSLSTDTPYFGPGTRLTVL.